This TCR beta chain is drawn from a study of cytomegalovirus exposure and HLA in healthy donors. Study context: Approximately 200 million T cells yielded over 90 million unique TCR beta sequences in earlier analysis. Study-wide results and limits: Later analysis suggested links between common viral pathogens and several top significant clusters. TCR beta V- and J-gene trimming was later associated with a missense DCLRE1C variant. Earlier analysis found most TCR beta V segments productive about 87% or about 30% of the time.

A single count supports this clone. Its antigen is not identified. The same CDR3 is also encoded by other DNA sequences in this sample. In the PCR, 60 Vbeta and 13 Jbeta primers were used. This table comes from immunoSEQ multiplex PCR, and its TCRdb copy is limited to in-frame clones, with some not included. The data contain around 150,000 clones, 55% to 80% of them singletons. This CDR3 has 12 amino acids. Germline-derived CDR1 and CDR2 are SEHNR and FQNEAQ (reference sequence). Trimming shortened V by 5 bases and J by 3 bases, and 4 bases separated the two germline ends. Material: PBMCs. J is TRBJ2-2 and V is TRBV7-9; no clear D. The receptor was derived from a middle-aged woman in good health and CMV-seronegative. The CDR3 DNA reads TGTGCCAGCAGCCCTTACACCGGGGAGCTGTTTTTT. It encodes CASSPYTGELFF.